The 6 T cell receptor beta chains presented below share a single source sample, sequenced in a study of T cell repertoires in cytomegalovirus infection. Their antigen targets remain unknown. TCRdb itself ran the reads through MiXCR, one entry per CDR3 protein. The data hold about 89,000 distinct CDR3 sequences, with roughly 29% observed a single time. This material consisted of CD8+ T cells from cultured PBMCs, taken from culture after CMV antigen stimulation. These receptors all come from a human donor in good health (CMV status not recorded). Some clones in this sample may be carry-over from other donors' samples.

The rearrangement links TRBV7-3 to TRBJ2-1; 9 bases match TRBD2. Trimming took 5 bases from V and 4 from J; bases not matched to a gene: 3. The CDR3 has 14 residues. Germline V gene sequence: CDR1 SGHTA, CDR2 FQGTGA. The CDR3 DNA reads TGTGCCAGCAGCCCTAGCGGGGCGTACAATGAGCAGTTCTTC. Its protein is CASSPSGAYNEQFF. The complete variable domain, with remaining parts taken from reference TRBV7-3 and TRBJ2-1, reads GAGVSQTPSNKVTEKGKYVELRCDPISGHTALYWYRQSLGQGPEFLIYFQGTGAADDSGLPNDRFFAVRPEGSVSTLKIQRTERGDSAVYLCASSPSGAYNEQFFGPGTRLTVL.

This chain joins TRBV12-3 or TRBV12-4 and TRBJ1-1, with 8 bases identical to TRBD1. The CDR3 contains 11 residues. V lost 4 bases to trimming and J lost 8 bases; unmatched junction nucleotides: 0. CDR3: CASSWTGEAFF. The DNA for the CDR3 is TGTGCCAGCAGTTGGACAGGGGAAGCTTTCTTT.

This clonotype was seen only a few times. The chain joins TRBV12-3 or TRBV12-4 to TRBJ2-3, with a possible D match to TRBD2 (5 bases). V was trimmed by 3 bases and J by 2 bases, leaving 12 bases between them. This CDR3 spans 15 amino acids. CDR3 region: CASSFGEMVTDTQYF. In DNA form, the CDR3 reads TGTGCCAGCAGTTTTGGGGAGATGGTCACAGATACGCAGTATTTT.

This clonotype showed up just a few times. This chain uses TRBV27 with TRBJ1-5; D unclear. Germline V gene sequence: CDR1 MNHEY, CDR2 SMNVEV (reference sequence). The CDR3 length is 14 residues. Trimming stripped 1 base from V and 7 bases from J, with 11 bases between. CDR3 sequence (DNA): TGTGCCAGCAGTTTATTCGGGGTGGGACAGCCCCAGCATTTT. Translated: CASSLFGVGQPQHF.

Many counts were recorded for this clonotype. The chain couples TRBV12-3 or TRBV12-4 to TRBJ2-2, with a tentative D call TRBD2 (6 bases). The V and J ends lost 3 bases and 7 bases respectively, with 15 bases between them. The length of the CDR3 is 15 residues. The CDR3 sequence is CASSFFPGDDGELFF. The CDR3 DNA is TGTGCCAGCAGTTTTTTCCCGGGGGACGACGGGGAGCTGTTTTTT.

A few counts support this clonotype. V is TRBV11-2 and J is TRBJ1-5; possibly TRBD1 for D (5 bases). The CDR3 is made up of 14 amino acids. Per the germline V gene, CDR1 is SGHAT and CDR2 is FQNNGV. Trimming removed 4 bases from V and 6 bases from J, with 13 bases in between. The chain's CDR3 is CASSSRVGGQPQHF. CDR3 nucleotide sequence: TGTGCCAGCAGCTCGAGGGTTGGGGGTCAGCCCCAGCATTTT.